This T cell receptor (beta chain) was observed in a study of Graves' ophthalmopathy and Graves' hyperthyroidism. Enrollment excluded any patients with other autoimmune diseases, uncontrolled infections, pregnancy or lactation. Diagnoses were established from clinical symptoms, serum thyroxine, TRAb, thyroid ultrasound and orbital computed tomography. The authors isolated PBMCs from around 10 ml of fresh peripheral blood. The authors amplified TCR beta CDR3 regions from RNA transcripts. HTBI primers primed a first-round RT-PCR, and a second-round multiplex PCR followed. TCRdb redid the calling of the multiplex PCR reads with MiXCR, one entry per CDR3 protein. The data show around 470,000 distinct CDR3 sequences, approximately 15% seen once. The V gene's germline CDR1 is SGHRS and CDR2 YFSETQ. With 0 bases removed from V and 5 bases from J, the gap between germline ends came to 9 bases. This CDR3 spans 14 amino acids.

This TCR was sampled from a woman aged 25-40 years with Graves' ophthalmopathy. The chain links TRBV5-1 to TRBJ2-1; D possibly uses TRBD1 or TRBD2 (5 bases each). The material sequenced was blood. CDR3 in amino acids: CASSLGGIHNEQFF. CDR3 DNA: TGCGCCAGCAGCTTGGGGGGGATACACAATGAGCAGTTCTTC.